A selection of T cell receptor beta chains follows, all from one sample in a study of identical twins. Each CDR3 protein is one row after TCRdb ran MiXCR on the 5' RACE reads. The sample has 450,000 to 500,000 distinct CDR3 sequences; roughly an eighth are singletons. A further study also used this sample, focusing on yellow fever vaccine responses in identical twins.

The sample was CD4+ T cells sorted from blood. These TCRs come from a woman aged 18-29 years in good health. Both conserved end residues are part of each CDR3. D genes are given only for firm matches. Clone size is not always given. Where it is, it says once, few, many or a class for expanded clones.

TRBJ1-1,NA,TRBV29-1,11,NA,CSVGGDTEAFF,TGCAGCGTTGGCGGGGACACTGAAGCTTTCTTT
TRBJ2-1,TRBD1,TRBV27,14,few,CASSWSTGYNEQFF,TGTGCCAGCAGTTGGTCGACAGGGTACAATGAGCAGTTCTTC
TRBJ1-2,NA,TRBV10-3,16,many,CAISGGGGKANYGYTF,TGTGCCATCAGTGGAGGTGGGGGGAAGGCTAACTATGGCTACACCTTC
TRBJ1-1,NA,TRBV29-1,13,NA,CSVRWSGDTEAFF,TGCAGCGTCCGATGGTCGGGGGACACTGAAGCTTTCTTT
TRBJ2-7,NA,TRBV23-1,15,NA,CASQNRDTIPYEQYF,TGCGCCAGCCAGAACAGGGATACAATTCCCTACGAGCAGTACTTC
TRBJ2-7,NA,TRBV30,13,NA,CAANLDSSFEQYF,TGTGCGGCGAACTTGGACAGTTCTTTCGAGCAGTACTTC
TRBJ2-1,TRBD2,TRBV27,19,NA,CASSPTPGLAGSPHREQFF,TGTGCCAGCAGTCCGACCCCGGGGCTAGCGGGATCTCCCCACCGTGAGCAGTTCTTC
TRBJ2-6,NA,TRBV20-1,13,NA,CSAGLSGANVLTF,TGCAGTGCTGGTCTATCTGGGGCCAACGTCCTGACTTTC
TRBJ2-1,TRBD2,TRBV5-4,13,NA,CASSQGLAGSQFF,TGTGCCAGCAGCCAGGGACTAGCGGGGTCTCAGTTCTTC
TRBJ1-3,NA,TRBV4-2,16,many,CASSQDLRSSGNTIYF,TGTGCCAGCAGCCAAGATCTCCGGTCCTCTGGAAACACCATATATTTT
TRBJ1-2,NA,TRBV2,14,NA,CASRGVGQTYGYTF,TGTGCCAGCAGGGGCGTAGGACAGACCTATGGCTACACCTTC
TRBJ1-5,NA,TRBV20-1,17,many,CSAEAAGRLLSNQPQHF,TGCAGTGCTGAAGCCGCAGGGCGGTTATTGAGCAATCAGCCCCAGCATTTT
TRBJ2-2,TRBD2,TRBV9,16,NA,CASSPKVGGYTGELFF,TGTGCCAGCAGCCCTAAAGTGGGGGGGTACACCGGGGAGCTGTTTTTT
TRBJ2-7,NA,TRBV5-1,13,few,CASSYRDNGEQYF,TGCGCCAGCAGCTACCGGGACAACGGCGAGCAGTACTTC
TRBJ1-1,TRBD1,TRBV7-2,16,few,CASSPAGTGVSTEAFF,TGTGCCAGCAGCCCCGCCGGGACAGGGGTTAGCACTGAAGCTTTCTTT
TRBJ2-7,NA,TRBV27,13,NA,CASSPNPLYEQYF,TGTGCCAGCAGTCCAAATCCTTTGTACGAGCAGTACTTC
TRBJ1-5,TRBD1,TRBV23-1,16,NA,CASSPRQGWGNQPQHF,TGCGCCAGCAGTCCAAGACAGGGTTGGGGCAATCAGCCCCAGCATTTT
TRBJ1-2,NA,TRBV20-1,10,NA,CSAPEGDYTF,TGCAGTGCTCCAGAGGGGGACTACACCTTC
TRBJ1-5,NA,TRBV3-1,14,few,CASSSGRGNQPQHF,TGTGCCAGCAGCTCCGGGAGGGGCAATCAGCCCCAGCATTTT
TRBJ1-4,NA,TRBV5-1,14,NA,CASSNGNGNEKLFF,TGCGCCAGCAGCAACGGCAACGGGAATGAAAAACTGTTTTTT
TRBJ2-1,TRBD1,TRBV6-5,15,few,CASSLTGVVSDEQFF,TGTGCCAGCAGTTTGACAGGGGTGGTTTCCGATGAGCAGTTCTTC
TRBJ2-7,TRBD1,TRBV3-1,14,many,CASRGQGVTYEQYF,TGTGCCAGCAGGGGACAGGGGGTTACCTACGAGCAGTACTTC
TRBJ1-1,NA,TRBV30,13,few,CAWKADSNTEAFF,TGTGCCTGGAAGGCAGACAGTAACACTGAAGCTTTCTTT
TRBJ2-2,TRBD2,TRBV7-9,16,few,CASSLIAGVNTGELFF,TGTGCCAGCAGCTTAATTGCGGGGGTAAACACCGGGGAGCTGTTTTTT
TRBJ1-2,TRBD1,TRBV12-3/TRBV12-4,17,many,CASSSWTGGKSIYGYTF,TGTGCCAGCAGTTCGTGGACAGGGGGAAAAAGTATCTATGGCTACACCTTC
TRBJ2-1,NA,TRBV14,14,few,CASSTRGNYNEQFF,TGTGCCAGCAGCACCCGGGGCAACTACAATGAGCAGTTCTTC
TRBJ2-7,TRBD2,TRBV4-1,15,many,CASSQLTSGSYEQYF,TGCGCCAGCAGCCAACTCACTAGCGGGAGCTACGAGCAGTACTTC
TRBJ2-5,NA,TRBV20-1,15,few,CSARDGRGATETQYF,TGCAGTGCTAGAGATGGTCGGGGGGCCACAGAGACCCAGTACTTC
TRBJ1-4,NA,TRBV28,15,NA,CASTPLPGVGEKLFF,TGTGCCAGCACCCCCCTCCCGGGTGTAGGTGAAAAACTGTTTTTT
TRBJ1-2,TRBD1,TRBV5-4,15,few,CASSLGQGGNYGYTF,TGTGCCAGCAGCTTGGGACAGGGAGGGAACTATGGCTACACCTTC
TRBJ2-1,TRBD1,TRBV5-1,15,NA,CASTPGGTGANEQFF,TGCGCCAGCACCCCCGGTGGGACAGGGGCTAATGAGCAGTTCTTC
TRBJ2-1,TRBD1,TRBV5-1,14,few,CASTGQGTYNEQFF,TGCGCCAGCACAGGACAGGGCACATACAATGAGCAGTTCTTC
TRBJ2-7,TRBD1,TRBV20-1,14,NA,CSARRDRAPYEQYF,TGCAGTGCTCGCCGAGACAGGGCTCCCTACGAGCAGTACTTC
TRBJ2-2,NA,TRBV7-2,15,few,CASSLAAMTAGELFF,TGTGCCAGCAGCTTAGCGGCAATGACGGCCGGGGAGCTGTTTTTT
TRBJ2-7,TRBD1,TRBV29-1,15,NA,CSVGGPGQGSYEQYF,TGCAGCGTCGGCGGCCCGGGACAGGGCTCCTACGAGCAGTACTTC
TRBJ2-3,NA,TRBV7-2,16,few,CASSLMGAGGADTQYF,TGTGCCAGCAGCTTAATGGGAGCTGGGGGCGCAGATACGCAGTATTTT
TRBJ2-3,NA,TRBV12-3/TRBV12-4,16,many,CASSPMGRVGTDTQYF,TGTGCCAGCAGTCCCATGGGTCGGGTAGGGACAGATACGCAGTATTTT
TRBJ2-7,TRBD2,TRBV5-1,17,NA,CASSLDTSGRKFYEQYF,TGCGCCAGCAGCTTGGACACTAGCGGGAGAAAATTCTACGAGCAGTACTTC
TRBJ2-3,TRBD2,TRBV28,17,few,CASVEGGAGLSTDTQYF,TGTGCCAGCGTTGAGGGAGGGGCCGGGTTGAGCACAGATACGCAGTATTTT
TRBJ2-3,NA,TRBV29-1,13,many,CSVLRGSFDTQYF,TGCAGCGTCCTGCGCGGATCGTTCGATACGCAGTATTTT
TRBJ1-1,NA,TRBV12-3/TRBV12-4,12,many,CASSVNFLGAFF,TGTGCCAGCAGTGTAAACTTCCTCGGGGCTTTCTTT
TRBJ2-3,NA,TRBV20-1,17,NA,CSARDYLRLPTGDTQYF,TGCAGTGCTAGAGACTACTTACGGTTACCTACCGGAGATACGCAGTATTTT
TRBJ2-7,NA,TRBV6-2/TRBV6-3,13,NA,CASCGQGAYEQYF,TGTGCCAGCTGTGGGCAGGGAGCCTACGAGCAGTACTTC
TRBJ2-3,NA,TRBV6-2/TRBV6-3,15,few,CASSPLRGKTDTQYF,TGTGCCAGCAGCCCCCTGAGGGGTAAGACAGATACGCAGTATTTT
TRBJ1-1,NA,TRBV12-3/TRBV12-4,15,NA,CASSLYPRDNTEAFF,TGTGCCAGCAGCTTATATCCCCGAGATAACACTGAAGCTTTCTTT
TRBJ2-7,NA,TRBV7-2,15,few,CASSFSGAQLYEQYF,TGTGCCAGCAGCTTCTCAGGGGCACAACTCTACGAGCAGTACTTC
TRBJ2-7,TRBD2,TRBV18,15,few,CASSPPGLDYYEQYF,TGTGCCAGCTCACCACCGGGACTAGACTACTACGAGCAGTACTTC
TRBJ2-7,NA,TRBV12-5,14,few,CASGLVRQFYEQYF,TGTGCTAGTGGTTTGGTAAGGCAGTTCTACGAGCAGTACTTC
TRBJ2-1,NA,TRBV5-1,17,many,CASSFFPATGSYNEQFF,TGCGCCAGCAGCTTTTTCCCTGCGACAGGTTCTTACAATGAGCAGTTCTTC
TRBJ2-5,NA,TRBV20-1,12,many,CSARMTGETQYF,TGCAGTGCTAGGATGACAGGAGAGACCCAGTACTTC
TRBJ2-1,TRBD1,TRBV28,22,few,CASSLSIWSDRGSRPAYNEQFF,TGTGCCAGCAGTTTATCAATATGGTCGGACAGGGGGTCCCGACCAGCCTACAATGAGCAGTTCTTC
TRBJ2-1,TRBD2,TRBV2,19,few,CASSEVFRVTSGSTHEQFF,TGTGCCAGCAGTGAAGTGTTTCGAGTGACTAGCGGGAGTACCCATGAGCAGTTCTTC
TRBJ2-7,TRBD2,TRBV4-3,13,NA,CASSRDYSYEQYF,TGCGCCAGCAGTAGGGACTACTCCTACGAGCAGTACTTC
TRBJ1-2,TRBD1,TRBV10-3,13,many,CAISQTGDYGYTF,TGTGCCATCAGTCAGACAGGGGACTATGGCTACACCTTC